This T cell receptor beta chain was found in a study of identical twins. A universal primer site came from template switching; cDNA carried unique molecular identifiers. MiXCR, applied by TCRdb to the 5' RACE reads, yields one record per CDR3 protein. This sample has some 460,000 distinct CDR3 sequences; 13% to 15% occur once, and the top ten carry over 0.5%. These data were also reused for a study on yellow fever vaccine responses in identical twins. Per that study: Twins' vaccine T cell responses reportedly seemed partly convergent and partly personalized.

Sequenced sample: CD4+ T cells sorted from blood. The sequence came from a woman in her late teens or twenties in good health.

This CDR3 reads CASSLPGTSSTGELFF. In DNA, the CDR3 is TGTGCCAGCAGCTTGCCAGGGACTAGCAGCACCGGGGAGCTGTTTTTT. J is TRBJ2-2 and V is TRBV5-8; 9 bases align to TRBD2. This CDR3 is built from 16 residues. J was trimmed by 4 bases and V by 1 base; bases with no gene match: 5. CDR1 is SGHTS and CDR2 is YDEGEE in the germline V gene.